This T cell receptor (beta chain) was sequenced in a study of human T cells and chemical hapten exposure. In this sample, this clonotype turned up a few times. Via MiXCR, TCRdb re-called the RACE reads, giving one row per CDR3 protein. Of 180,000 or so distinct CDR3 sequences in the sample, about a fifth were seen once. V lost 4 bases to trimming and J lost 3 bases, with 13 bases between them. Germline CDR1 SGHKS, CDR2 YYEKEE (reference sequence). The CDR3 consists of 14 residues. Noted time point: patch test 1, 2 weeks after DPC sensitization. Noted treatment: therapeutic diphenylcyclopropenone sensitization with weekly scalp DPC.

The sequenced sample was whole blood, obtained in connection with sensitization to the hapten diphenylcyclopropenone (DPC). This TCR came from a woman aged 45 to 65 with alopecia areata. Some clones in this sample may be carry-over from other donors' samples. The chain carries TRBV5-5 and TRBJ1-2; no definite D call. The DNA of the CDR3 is TGTGCCAGCAGCCGGGGAGGGAATGACTATGGCTACACCTTC. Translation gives CASSRGGNDYGYTF.